The clone carrying this TCR beta chain was found a few times. A single heparinised draw of approximately 0.12 L on average was taken per donor. Researchers reported sorting CD4+ naive, central memory, regulatory and stem cell-like memory cells via CD45RO/CCR7/CD25/CD127/CD95/CD27. Purity exceeding 98% was reached by all sorted populations. Expressed TCRB transcripts got sequenced, as all isolated RNA was reverse transcribed. Produced via immunoSEQ multiplex PCR; TCRdb's table is partial and in-frame only. The sample includes about 410,000 clones, roughly 14% of them seen just once. These data are taken from a study of beta chain features in type 1 diabetes. Background on the study: Healthy donors and patients showed comparable age, gender and cell yields.

This CDR3 has 15 amino acids. Trimming left V 0 bases short and J 3 bases short, with 11 bases between. Germline-derived CDR1 and CDR2 are SGHNT and YYREEE (reference sequence). The genes are TRBV5-4 and TRBJ2-3; D is unclear. The specimen was naive CD4+ T cells from blood. This TCR came from a man younger than 45 in good health. This CDR3 reads CASSLVVMGTDTQYF. CDR3 nucleotides: TGTGCCAGCAGCTTGGTTGTTATGGGGACAGATACGCAGTATTTT.